The clone carrying this T cell receptor beta chain was seen more than once but under ten times. Its matching antigen is unknown. This specimen comes from a study of T-cell memory formation after mild COVID-19. TCRdb recomputed calls from the 5' RACE reads with MiXCR, one row per CDR3 protein. The table shows fewer than 550,000 distinct CDR3 sequences, with roughly 20% occurring only once. The CDR3 loop spans 17 amino acids. Trimming stripped 1 base from V and 8 bases from J, with 20 bases between. Germline V CDR1 and CDR2: MGHRA, YSYEKL. Study observations and caveats: Memory from before infection featured some responding clones, which suggests cross-reactive memory joined.

The chain is built from TRBV4-1 and TRBJ1-4; TRBD1 might be the D (5 bases). The TCR comes from an adult woman who had mild COVID-19 (a few samples of this study predate the infection). Cell type and time point are not known. Sequencing used PBMCs or a T cell subset sorted from them (not recorded which). The CDR3 region is CASSQGIVGDTQEKLFF. The CDR3 nucleotides are TGCGCCAGCAGCCAAGGTATTGTAGGGGATACGCAAGAAAAACTGTTTTTT.